This is a list of T cell receptor beta chains from one sample in a study of technical replicates of blood from four donors. Generated by immunoSEQ multiplex PCR, the TCRdb table keeps only in-frame clones and is missing some. The repertoire holds tens of thousands of clones, with about 91% as singletons. The source material was T cells isolated from PBMCs. The receptors shown here come from a human donor in good health. CDR3s include the opening cysteine and the closing phenylalanine or tryptophan. The D gene is left open where the match is weak. A clone size is listed for some rows: how often the clone was seen (once, few, many), or a class if it is expanded.

TRBD2	TRBJ2-1	TRBV9	-	CASSITSGAYNEQFF	TGTGCCAGCAGCATTACTAGCGGGGCATACAATGAGCAGTTCTTC
TRBD2	TRBJ2-7	TRBV10-3	-	CAAAGGEYEQYF	TGTGCCGCAGCGGGAGGGGAATACGAGCAGTACTTC
-	TRBJ1-1	TRBV6-1	once	CASSEPDTEAFF	TGTGCCAGCAGTGAACCTGACACTGAAGCTTTCTTT
-	TRBJ2-1	TRBV14	-	CASSHLESVYNEQFF	TGTGCCAGCAGCCACTTGGAGAGCGTCTACAATGAGCAGTTCTTC
TRBD1	TRBJ1-5	TRBV9	once	CASSGSGQFNQPQHF	TGTGCCAGCAGCGGATCGGGACAGTTCAATCAGCCCCAGCATTTT
TRBD2	TRBJ2-7	TRBV15	-	CATSTSPTSGTGYEQYF	TGTGCCACCAGCACATCCCCGACTAGCGGGACTGGATACGAGCAGTACTTC
-	TRBJ1-2	TRBV10-2	-	CASSVGHSNYGYTF	TGCGCCAGCAGTGTGGGACATAGTAACTATGGCTACACCTTC
TRBD2	TRBJ2-1	TRBV9	-	CASSVAPAGINEQFF	TGTGCCAGCAGCGTAGCTCCAGCGGGGATCAATGAGCAGTTCTTC
TRBD1	TRBJ1-1	TRBV6-5	-	CASATGTGRGAEAFF	TGTGCCAGCGCAACCGGGACAGGGCGTGGGGCTGAAGCTTTCTTT
TRBD1	TRBJ2-3	TRBV4-3	-	CASSQGTGSTDTQYF	TGCGCCAGCAGCCAAGGGACAGGCAGCACAGATACGCAGTATTTT
-	TRBJ1-1	TRBV19	-	CASTLNTEAFF	TGTGCCAGTACCTTGAACACTGAAGCTTTCTTT
TRBD2	TRBJ2-2	TRBV18	-	CASSPQLAGADTGELFF	TGTGCCAGCTCACCGCAACTAGCGGGAGCCGACACCGGGGAGCTGTTTTTT
-	TRBJ2-7	TRBV28	-	CASSSHDRLYEQYF	TGTGCCAGCAGCTCCCACGACAGACTCTACGAGCAGTACTTC
-	TRBJ1-2	TRBV19	-	CASSIRGYGYTF	TGTGCCAGTAGTATAAGGGGATATGGCTACACCTTC
-	TRBJ2-5	TRBV6-5	-	CASSSEGTVGTQYF	TGTGCCAGCAGTTCCGAAGGGACTGTTGGGACCCAGTACTTC
-	TRBJ2-7	TRBV5-4	-	CASSLQGTSSYEQYF	TGTGCCAGCAGCCTTCAGGGTACATCGTCCTACGAGCAGTACTTC
-	TRBJ1-2	TRBV28	-	CASSPSDYGYTF	TGTGCCAGCAGTCCATCGGACTATGGCTACACCTTC
TRBD1	TRBJ1-2	TRBV19	-	CASSVNRGSGYTF	TGTGCCAGTAGTGTTAACAGGGGATCCGGCTACACCTTC
TRBD1	TRBJ1-5	TRBV27	-	CASSRTGGNQPQHF	TGTGCCAGCAGTCGAACAGGGGGCAATCAGCCCCAGCATTTT
TRBD2	TRBJ2-3	TRBV19	-	CASSTTSGASLGTDTQYF	TGTGCCAGTAGTACCACTAGCGGGGCCTCCCTCGGCACAGATACGCAGTATTTT
-	TRBJ2-5	TRBV7-9	once	CASSFSPETQYF	TGTGCCAGCAGCTTTAGCCCTGAGACCCAGTACTTC
-	TRBJ2-4	TRBV11-3	-	CASSLTAGIQYF	TGTGCCAGCAGCTTGACCGCGGGCATTCAGTACTTC
TRBD1	TRBJ1-1	TRBV5-1	-	CASSSRMGQGNTEAFF	TGCGCCAGCAGCTCCCGGATGGGACAGGGGAACACTGAAGCTTTCTTT
-	TRBJ1-1	TRBV11-3	-	CASSRRSGDTEAFF	TGTGCCAGCAGCCGGCGAAGCGGGGACACTGAAGCTTTCTTT
TRBD1	TRBJ2-7	TRBV2	once	CASLPGQGRYEQYF	TGTGCCAGCCTCCCGGGACAGGGGAGGTACGAGCAGTACTTC
-	TRBJ2-6	TRBV5-1	-	CACFRGPLSGANVLTF	TGCGCCTGTTTCAGGGGACCCCTATCTGGGGCCAACGTCCTGACTTTC
TRBD2	TRBJ2-3	TRBV28	-	CASSRREMREDTQYF	TGTGCCAGCAGCAGGCGGGAGATGCGAGAAGATACGCAGTATTTT
-	TRBJ1-1	TRBV20-1	few	CSVQRSTEAFF	TGCAGTGTTCAGCGCAGCACTGAAGCTTTCTTT
TRBD1	TRBJ1-1	TRBV6-5	-	CASRSGQGNTEAFF	TGTGCCAGCAGATCGGGACAGGGAAACACTGAAGCTTTCTTT
-	TRBJ2-5	TRBV27	-	CASSLTPASAATQYF	TGTGCCAGCAGTCTGACCCCCGCTAGTGCAGCGACCCAGTACTTC
TRBD2	TRBJ2-5	TRBV14	-	CASSQGASGSVETQYF	TGTGCCAGCAGCCAAGGCGCTAGCGGGAGCGTCGAGACCCAGTACTTC
-	TRBJ1-5	TRBV28	-	CASSGAEGLAGQPQHF	TGTGCCAGCAGTGGCGCGGAAGGGCTAGCCGGTCAGCCCCAGCATTTT
TRBD1	TRBJ1-4	TRBV7-9	-	CASSLGQGREKLFF	TGTGCCAGCAGCTTAGGACAGGGTAGAGAAAAACTGTTTTTT
TRBD1	TRBJ1-1	TRBV9	-	CASSVTGEPEAFF	TGTGCCAGCAGCGTAACAGGGGAACCTGAAGCTTTCTTT
TRBD2	TRBJ2-5	TRBV4-1	-	CASSQDPLGTSGPQETQYF	TGCGCCAGCAGCCAAGACCCCCTAGGGACTAGCGGACCCCAAGAGACCCAGTACTTC
TRBD1	TRBJ1-5	TRBV28	once	CASSFGTGYNQPQHF	TGTGCCAGCAGTTTCGGGACAGGATACAATCAGCCCCAGCATTTT
-	TRBJ2-7	TRBV4-1	-	CASSQEPSSSYEQYF	TGCGCCAGCAGCCAAGAACCCTCGAGCTCCTACGAGCAGTACTTC
TRBD2	TRBJ2-1	TRBV5-1	-	CASSLVGSGRVNEQFF	TGCGCCAGCAGCTTGGTAGGGAGCGGGAGGGTAAATGAGCAGTTCTTC
-	TRBJ1-2	TRBV7-2	-	CASSLDAGDYGYTF	TGTGCCAGCAGCTTAGACGCAGGGGATTATGGCTACACCTTC
TRBD2	TRBJ2-4	TRBV30	-	CAWGLAGAKNIQYF	TGTGCCTGGGGACTAGCGGGAGCCAAAAACATTCAGTACTTC
-	TRBJ1-1	TRBV30	-	CAWSVLQNTEAFF	TGTGCCTGGAGTGTACTACAGAACACTGAAGCTTTCTTT
TRBD2	TRBJ2-4	TRBV4-2	-	CASSQVGREFIIQYF	TGTGCCAGCAGCCAAGTGGGGCGGGAGTTCATCATTCAGTACTTC
-	TRBJ2-1	TRBV5-1	-	CASEEYNEQFF	TGCGCCAGCGAGGAGTACAATGAGCAGTTCTTC
-	TRBJ2-7	TRBV7-8	-	CASSLSLSREQYF	TGTGCCAGCAGCTTATCCCTATCCCGTGAGCAGTACTTC
TRBD1	TRBJ2-7	TRBV29-1	-	CSVTGSSYEQYF	TGCAGCGTGACAGGGAGCTCCTACGAGCAGTACTTC
-	TRBJ1-5	TRBV6-6	-	CASSWQGGNQPQHF	TGTGCCAGCAGTTGGCAGGGCGGCAATCAGCCCCAGCATTTT
-	TRBJ2-5	TRBV7-6	-	CASSLGSAAWETQYF	TGTGCCAGCAGCTTAGGCAGTGCGGCGTGGGAGACCCAGTACTTC
-	TRBJ1-2	TRBV28	-	CASSFPGTVYGYTF	TGTGCCAGCAGTTTTCCCGGGACTGTATATGGCTACACCTTC
TRBD1	TRBJ1-1	TRBV14	-	CASSQLTGGTEAFF	TGTGCCAGCAGCCAGTTAACAGGGGGCACTGAAGCTTTCTTT
TRBD2	TRBJ2-7	TRBV30	-	CASDAMAGTSGYYEQYF	TGTGCCTCCGACGCTATGGCCGGGACTAGCGGTTACTACGAGCAGTACTTC
TRBD2	TRBJ2-5	TRBV9	-	CASSVGAAGGVVETQYF	TGTGCCAGCAGCGTAGGGGCAGCGGGAGGAGTTGTAGAGACCCAGTACTTC
-	TRBJ1-4	TRBV4-1	-	CASSQTGEKLFF	TGCGCCAGCAGCCAAACAGGTGAAAAACTGTTTTTT
-	TRBJ2-1	TRBV30	-	CAWSLSESSYNEQFF	TGTGCCTGGAGTTTATCGGAGAGCTCCTACAATGAGCAGTTCTTC
-	TRBJ1-2	TRBV6-1	once	CASSEYRTDIYGYTF	TGTGCCAGCAGTGAATATAGGACAGACATCTATGGCTACACCTTC
-	TRBJ1-3	TRBV6-5	-	CASSYQGGAAGNTIYF	TGTGCCAGCAGTTACCAAGGTGGGGCCGCTGGAAACACCATATATTTT
-	TRBJ1-1	TRBV19	-	CASSIGGGLMNTEAFF	TGTGCCAGTAGTATAGGGGGCGGTCTCATGAACACTGAAGCTTTCTTT
TRBD1	TRBJ1-1	TRBV5-1	-	CASSSTGESRAFF	TGCGCCAGCAGCTCCACAGGGGAATCTCGGGCTTTCTTT
TRBD2	TRBJ2-5	TRBV7-2	-	CASSLVVGGIETQYF	TGTGCCAGCAGCTTAGTGGTGGGGGGGATAGAGACCCAGTACTTC
-	TRBJ2-1	TRBV5-4	-	CASSGDNEQFF	TGTGCCAGCAGCGGTGACAACGAGCAGTTCTTC